This T cell receptor beta chain derives from a study of glioma-infiltrating T cells. The ends were cut back, 7 bases at V and 3 bases at J, with 11 bases in the middle. The CDR3 runs 13 residues. Germline V gene lookup returns CDR1 MGHDK and CDR2 SYGVNS. Amplification of TCR alpha and beta CDR3 regions from RNA used iRepertoire nested multiplex PCR. Via MiXCR, TCRdb re-called the multiplex PCR reads, giving one row per CDR3 protein. The sample has about 4,900 distinct CDR3 sequences, 31% seen once. The chain links TRBV25-1 to TRBJ2-3; tentatively, D is TRBD1 (5 bases). This receptor was taken from a human donor with low-grade glioma or glioblastoma, undergoing nonglioma brain surgery, or in good health (not recorded which). The sample taken for sequencing was glioma tissue, nonneoplastic brain tissue, or PBMCs (not recorded which). The CDR3 loop is CASIQGCTDTQYF. As DNA, the CDR3 is TGTGCCAGCATCCAGGGTTGTACAGATACGCAGTATTTT.